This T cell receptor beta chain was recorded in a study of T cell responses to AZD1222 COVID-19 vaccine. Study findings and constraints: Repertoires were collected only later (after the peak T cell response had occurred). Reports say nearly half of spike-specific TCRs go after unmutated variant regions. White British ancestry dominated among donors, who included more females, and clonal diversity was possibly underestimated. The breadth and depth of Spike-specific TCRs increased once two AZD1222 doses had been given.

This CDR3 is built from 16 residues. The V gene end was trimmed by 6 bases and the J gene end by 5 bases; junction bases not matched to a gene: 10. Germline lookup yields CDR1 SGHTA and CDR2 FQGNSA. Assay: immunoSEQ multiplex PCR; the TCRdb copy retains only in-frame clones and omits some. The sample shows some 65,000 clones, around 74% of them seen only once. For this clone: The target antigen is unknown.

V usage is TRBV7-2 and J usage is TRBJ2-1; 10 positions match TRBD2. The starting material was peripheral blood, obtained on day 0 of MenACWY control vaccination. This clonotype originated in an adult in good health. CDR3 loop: CASRGFTSGNNNEQFF. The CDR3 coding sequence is TGTGCCAGCAGAGGCTTCACTAGCGGGAATAACAATGAGCAGTTCTTC.